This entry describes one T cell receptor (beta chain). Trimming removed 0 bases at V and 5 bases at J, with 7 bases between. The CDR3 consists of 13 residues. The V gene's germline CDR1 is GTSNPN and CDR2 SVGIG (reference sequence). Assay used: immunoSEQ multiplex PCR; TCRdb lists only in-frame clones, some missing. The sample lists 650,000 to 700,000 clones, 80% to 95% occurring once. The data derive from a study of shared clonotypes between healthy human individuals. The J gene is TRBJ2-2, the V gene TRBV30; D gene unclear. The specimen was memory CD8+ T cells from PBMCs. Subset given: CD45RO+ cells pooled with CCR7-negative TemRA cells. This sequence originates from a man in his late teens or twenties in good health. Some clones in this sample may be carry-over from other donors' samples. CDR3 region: CAWSVDVTGELFF. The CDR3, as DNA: TGTGCCTGGAGTGTAGATGTAACCGGGGAGCTGTTTTTT.